The 29 T cell receptor beta chains below were found in one sample sequenced in a study of cytomegalovirus exposure and HLA in healthy donors. Amplification used 60 Vbeta primers and 13 Jbeta primers. Clones were sequenced by immunoSEQ multiplex PCR, and TCRdb holds only the in-frame ones, with some missing. The sample has fewer than 150,000 clones, around four fifths seen once; the top ten hold about 4%. Material for sequencing was PBMCs. Receptors were obtained from a woman between 40 and 50 years old in good health and CMV-seronegative.

Comment on this clone: Its ends do not fully match the called genes, so a read error is possible. The chain recombines TRBV18 with TRBJ2-1, with D possibly TRBD1 on 6 matching bases. This CDR3 has 14 residues. From germline, CDR1 is KGHSH and CDR2 LQKENI. CDR3 residues: CASSPEQGYNKQFF. The CDR3 bases are TGTGCCAGCTCACCCGAACAGGGATACAATAAGCAGTTCTTC.

The gene calls are TRBV27 and TRBJ2-1; perhaps TRBD2 as D (6 bases). Germline V gene data show CDR1 as MNHEY and CDR2 as SMNVEV (reference sequence). The CDR3 extends over 14 amino acids. The V gene lost 4 bases and the J gene lost 7 bases, with 14 bases spanning the gap. This chain's CDR3 is CASSSTSFTNEQFF. The CDR3 coding sequence is TGTGCCAGCAGTTCGACTAGTTTTACGAATGAGCAGTTCTTC.

The CDR3 coding sequence is TGTGCCAGCAGCGTGGACAGGGCGGGCGGGGAGCTGTTTTTT. As protein: CASSVDRAGGELFF. This chain uses TRBV7-3 with TRBJ2-2, with TRBD1 matching over 8 bases. V lost 5 bases, J lost 7 bases, and 6 bases stayed unmatched. The CDR3 runs 14 residues. The germline V gene encodes CDR1 SGHTA and CDR2 FQGTGA.

V usage is TRBV29-1 and J usage is TRBJ2-2, with 7 nucleotides matching TRBD2. Germline CDR1 SQVTM, CDR2 ANQGSEA. The CDR3 sequence is 15 residues long. The V segment lost 4 bases and the J segment 6 bases; nucleotides outside the gene matches: 11. This chain's CDR3 is CSVGTSGLRAGELFF. CDR3 coding DNA: TGCAGCGTTGGGACATCGGGACTAAGGGCCGGGGAGCTGTTTTTT.

The V gene is TRBV4-2, the J gene TRBJ2-7; 11 bases are shared with TRBD2. CDR1 and CDR2 (germline): LGHNA, YNFKEQ. V trimming: 2 bases; J trimming: 3 bases; junction bases outside the gene matches: 9. The CDR3 consists of 17 residues. CDR3 sequence: CASSQMRPGLAVYEQYF. The DNA for the CDR3 is TGTGCCAGCAGCCAAATGAGGCCGGGACTAGCGGTCTACGAGCAGTACTTC.

V is TRBV6-6 and J is TRBJ2-2; 7 bases are a match to TRBD1. The CDR3 loop spans 13 amino acids. The germline CDR1 and CDR2 sequences are MNHNY and SVGAGI (reference sequence). V was pared by 7 bases and J by 6 bases, with 5 bases of the junction left unmatched. For the CDR3, the DNA is TGTGCCAGCATTGACAGGGATGCCGGGGAGCTGTTTTTT. Translated: CASIDRDAGELFF.

The chain carries TRBV7-8 and TRBJ2-3; TRBD2 agrees at 13 bases. The germline gives CDR1 SGHVS, CDR2 FQNEAQ. The CDR3 extends over 18 amino acids. J gave up 3 bases and V 5 bases, and 11 bases lay outside the gene matches. The CDR3, as DNA: TGTGCCAGCAGCCTACTAGCGGGAGGGCCCGGCGGGACAGATACGCAGTATTTT. Amino acid sequence: CASSLLAGGPGGTDTQYF.

V usage is TRBV5-4 and J usage is TRBJ1-2, with unresolved D. Per germline, CDR1 SGHNT and CDR2 YYREEE (reference sequence). V shed 2 bases and J shed 8 bases, with 16 bases lying between them. The CDR3 totals 14 residues. The CDR3 loop is CASSFGDGRRGYTF. Here the CDR3 DNA reads TGTGCCAGCAGCTTCGGGGATGGGCGTCGGGGCTACACCTTC.

This clone was counted many times. V and J are TRBV5-4 and TRBJ2-5; D might be TRBD1 (6 bases). The CDR3 has 15 residues. Trimming pared 3 bases from V and 0 bases from J, leaving 12 bases between. Germline-derived CDR1 and CDR2 are SGHNT and YYREEE (reference sequence). This CDR3 is CASSYGPGDQETQYF. The CDR3 DNA reads as TGTGCCAGCAGCTATGGTCCAGGGGACCAAGAGACCCAGTACTTC. Drawing the rest from reference TRBV5-4 and TRBJ2-5, the complete variable domain is ETGVTQSPTHLIKTRGQQVTLRCSSQSGHNTVSWYQQALGQGPQFIFQYYREEENGRGNFPPRFSGLQFPNYSSELNVNALELDDSALYLCASSYGPGDQETQYFGPGTRLLVL.

V gene TRBV19 combines with J gene TRBJ2-2; 9 bases are a match to TRBD1. CDR1 is LNHDA, CDR2 SQIVND, per germline (reference sequence). J lost 5 bases, V lost 11 bases, and 12 bases had no gene match. The CDR3 spans 15 residues. As DNA, the CDR3 is TGTGCCTCTAAATCCGGGACAGGGATTACCGGGGAGCTGTTTTTT. Its protein product is CASKSGTGITGELFF.

The rearrangement joins TRBV4-1 to TRBJ1-2, with unresolved D. CDR1 is MGHRA and CDR2 is YSYEKL in the germline V gene. Trimming shortened V by 5 bases and J by 5 bases, and 12 bases separated the two germline ends. The CDR3 contains 13 residues. CDR3 in amino acids: CASSLGSYYGYTF. CDR3 DNA: TGCGCCAGCAGCTTAGGGAGCTATTATGGCTACACCTTC.

The genes are TRBV6-5 and TRBJ1-1; weak D call: TRBD1 (5 bases). The CDR3 has 13 amino acids. Germline CDR1 MNHEY, CDR2 SVGAGI. Trimming shortened V by 5 bases and J by 1 base, and 8 bases separated the two germline ends. The CDR3 DNA sequence: TGTGCCAGCAGTCTCGGGGGGAACACTGAAGCTTTCTTT. Protein: CASSLGGNTEAFF.

The CDR3, as DNA: TGCGCCAGCAGCCAAGATGGGGACACTTCGACCTACGAGCAGTACTTC. This sequence encodes CASSQDGDTSTYEQYF. V and J are TRBV4-1 and TRBJ2-7, with a weak D call TRBD1 (6 bases). The CDR3 spans 16 residues. Trimming removed 0 bases from V and 2 bases from J, with 14 bases in between. Germline V gene lookup returns CDR1 MGHRA and CDR2 YSYEKL.

CDR3 in DNA: TGCGCCAGCAGCCAACTACAGACAGGGGGGGATGGCTACACCTTC. Encoded protein: CASSQLQTGGDGYTF. The rearrangement uses TRBV4-3 and TRBJ1-2; 9 bases are a match to TRBD1. Germline trimming cut 2 bases from V and 6 bases from J; bases unmatched to any gene: 7. Per the germline V gene, CDR1 is LGHNA and CDR2 is YSLEER. The CDR3 contains 15 residues.

The chain combines TRBV4-1 with TRBJ2-5, with D possibly TRBD1 on 6 matching bases. This CDR3 spans 16 amino acids. Trimming removed 2 bases from V and 5 bases from J, with 18 bases in between. CDR1 is MGHRA and CDR2 is YSYEKL in the germline V gene. The CDR3 sequence is CASSQPVRGLGETQYF. For the CDR3, the DNA is TGCGCCAGCAGCCAACCAGTCAGGGGCTTGGGTGAGACCCAGTACTTC.

The chain employs TRBV18 and TRBJ2-1, with 7 bases lining up with TRBD2. The J segment lost 5 bases and the V segment lost 1 base, leaving 8 bases of the junction unmatched. The CDR3 sequence is 16 residues long. Germline V CDR1 and CDR2: KGHSH, LQKENI. In DNA form, the CDR3 reads TGTGCCAGCTCACCACAGAGGGGACTACAAGACAATGAGCAGTTCTTC. This encodes CASSPQRGLQDNEQFF.

The rearrangement uses TRBV7-2 and TRBJ2-1; possible D gene TRBD1, 6 bases. V dropped 0 bases and J dropped 15 bases, with 15 bases sitting between them. CDR3 length: 13 residues. The germline gives CDR1 SGHTA, CDR2 FQGNSA. This CDR3 reads CASSLALGGSWFF. Written as DNA, the CDR3 is TGTGCCAGCAGCTTAGCGCTAGGGGGATCTTGGTTCTTC.

This clone was recorded a few times. The V call is TRBV27, the J call TRBJ2-1; 8 nucleotides line up with TRBD2. This CDR3 spans 15 amino acids. V dropped 4 bases and J dropped 6; count of bases not matched to a gene: 8. CDR1 MNHEY and CDR2 SMNVEV come from the germline V gene (reference sequence). The CDR3 DNA follows: TGTGCCAGCAGTTCCATAGCGGGACCGACCAATGAGCAGTTCTTC. Protein sequence: CASSSIAGPTNEQFF.

The rearrangement uses TRBV6-1 and TRBJ2-4; no clear D. This CDR3 region has 13 residues. Germline V gives CDR1 MNHNS, CDR2 SASEGT. The ends were cut back, 2 bases at V and 0 bases at J, with 2 bases in the middle. The CDR3 DNA is TGTGCCAGCAGTGAACTAGCCAAAAACATTCAGTACTTC. Amino acid sequence: CASSELAKNIQYF.

CDR3 nucleotides: TGTGCCAGCACCGTCCTCCAAGCAGGGGCCCCGGCGGAAGAGCAGTTCTTC. It codes for CASTVLQAGAPAEEQFF. The chain couples TRBV25-1 to TRBJ2-1, with D tentatively TRBD1 (6 bases). The CDR3 contains 17 residues. V was clipped by 7 bases and J by 10 bases, with 29 bases between them. Germline-derived CDR1 and CDR2 are MGHDK and SYGVNS.

The CDR3 DNA reads as TGTGCCAGCGTGGGCAGGGCGAGCAATCAGCCCCAGCATTTT. This translates into CASVGRASNQPQHF. The chain joins TRBV11-2 to TRBJ1-5; TRBD1 might be the D (5 bases). Trimming pared 8 bases from V and 1 base from J, leaving 12 bases between. Looked up from germline, CDR1 is SGHAT and CDR2 is FQNNGV. The CDR3 runs 14 residues.

This clone was found once. Here the CDR3 reads CASRGGTGELFF. In nucleotides, the CDR3 is TGTGCCAGCAGGGGGGGAACCGGGGAGCTGTTTTTT. The rearrangement uses TRBV28 and TRBJ2-2; the D gene is possibly TRBD2 (6 bases). CDR1 and CDR2 from the germline V gene are MDHEN and SYDVKM. This CDR3 comprises 12 residues. The V and J ends lost 6 bases and 5 bases respectively, with 7 bases between them.

The chain employs TRBV9 and TRBJ1-1; 7 bases agree with TRBD1. The CDR3 extends over 14 amino acids. V lost 0 bases to trimming and J lost 6 bases; unmatched junction nucleotides: 5. Germline V CDR1 and CDR2: SGDLS, YYNGEE. The CDR3 sequence: CASSVVGGTAEAFF. CDR3 bases: TGTGCCAGCAGCGTAGTAGGGGGCACCGCTGAAGCTTTCTTT.

CDR3 DNA sequence: TGCGCCAGCAGCCAAGGCAGGGAAGATACTGGAAACACCATATATTTT. Translated: CASSQGREDTGNTIYF. The genes are TRBV4-3 and TRBJ1-3; possible D gene TRBD1, 5 bases. V was pared by 1 base and J by 2 bases, with 12 bases between. In germline, CDR1 is LGHNA, CDR2 YSLEER. The CDR3 contains 16 residues.

This chain links TRBV4-1 with TRBJ1-1; TRBD1 agrees at 9 bases. Germline V gene lookup returns CDR1 MGHRA and CDR2 YSYEKL. V was pared by 3 bases and J by 7 bases, with 3 bases of the junction left unmatched. The CDR3 is 13 residues long. CDR3 region: CASSQETGGEAFF. The CDR3 nucleotides are TGCGCCAGCAGCCAGGAGACAGGGGGTGAAGCTTTCTTT.

The sample holds a few counts of this clone. V gene TRBV7-8 combines with J gene TRBJ1-2; 10 nucleotides line up with TRBD1. J was trimmed by 4 bases and V by 5 bases; bases with no gene match: 7. Germline CDR1 reads SGHVS; CDR2 reads FQNEAQ. This CDR3 region has 15 residues. The CDR3 DNA reads TGTGCCAGCAGCCCGACCGGGACAGGGGCCTATGGCTACACCTTC. Amino acids: CASSPTGTGAYGYTF.

For the CDR3, the DNA is TGTGCCAGCTCACCACCGGTGGTAAATCAGATCGGGGAGCTGTTTTTT. Protein sequence: CASSPPVVNQIGELFF. The rearrangement uses TRBV18 and TRBJ2-2; no definite D call. With 0 bases removed from V and 7 bases from J, the gap between germline ends came to 15 bases. The CDR3 length is 16 residues. The V gene's germline CDR1 is KGHSH and CDR2 LQKENI. The complete variable domain, with remaining parts taken from reference TRBV18 and TRBJ2-2, reads NAGVMQNPRHLVRRRGQEARLRCSPMKGHSHVYWYRQLPEEGLKFMVYLQKENIIDESGMPKERFSAEFPKEGPSILRIQQVVRGDSAAYFCASSPPVVNQIGELFFGEGSRLTVL.

This chain joins TRBV6-6 and TRBJ1-5; 9 bases align to TRBD1. Germline values: CDR1 MNHNY, CDR2 SVGAGI (reference sequence). The V gene end was trimmed by 7 bases and the J gene end by 9 bases; junction bases not matched to a gene: 10. This CDR3 spans 14 amino acids. CDR3 amino acids: CASIWGDREGPQHF. The CDR3 bases are TGTGCCAGCATTTGGGGGGACAGGGAAGGGCCCCAGCATTTT.

The chain joins TRBV7-6 to TRBJ2-7; TRBD1 aligns across 8 bases. This CDR3 comprises 15 residues. V lost 6 bases to trimming and J lost 3 bases; unmatched junction nucleotides: 10. Germline V lookup: CDR1 SGHVS, CDR2 FNYEAQ. Written as DNA, the CDR3 is TGTGCCAGCAGTTCATCCGGACAGGGAATCTACGAGCAGTACTTC. This encodes CASSSSGQGIYEQYF.